Below are 28 T cell receptor beta chains sequenced from a single sample in a study of blood T cell repertoires in COVID-19. The table came from immunoSEQ multiplex PCR; TCRdb's copy has only in-frame clones and leaves some out. The top ten hold 4.5% to 7.5% of the sample, which has roughly 150,000 clones, 70% to 90% seen once. Sequencing input: PBMCs or T cells enriched from blood (not recorded which). These receptors were taken from a man between 35 and 55 years old who had recovered from COVID-19.

V and J are TRBV5-1 and TRBJ2-5, with D tentatively TRBD2 (5 bases). This CDR3 contains 18 residues. V lost 4 bases to trimming and J lost 4 bases, with 26 bases between them. Germline loops: CDR1 SGHRS, CDR2 YFSETQ. The DNA of the CDR3 is TGCGCCAGCAGCCCTACCCTTCTCCGGGCCAAAGGAGGAGAGACCCAGTACTTC. It encodes CASSPTLLRAKGGETQYF. The whole variable domain, remainder taken from reference TRBV5-1 and TRBJ2-5, is KAGVTQTPRYLIKTRGQQVTLSCSPISGHRSVSWYQQTPGQGLQFLFEYFSETQRNKGNFPGRFSGRQFSNSRSEMNVSTLELGDSALYLCASSPTLLRAKGGETQYFGPGTRLLVL.

The CDR3 reads CSVYYPGTNTGELFF. DNA of the CDR3: TGCAGCGTATATTACCCAGGGACGAACACCGGGGAGCTGTTTTTT. This chain links TRBV29-1 with TRBJ2-2, with D perhaps TRBD1 (5 bases). CDR1 and CDR2 (germline): SQVTM, ANQGSEA. The CDR3 runs 15 residues. V shed 6 bases and J shed 0 bases, with 14 bases lying between them.

This chain joins TRBV5-6 and TRBJ1-2, with TRBD1 matching over 8 bases. V lost 0 bases, J lost 8 bases, and 9 bases stayed unmatched. This CDR3 contains 15 residues. Germline V gene lookup returns CDR1 SGHDT and CDR2 YYEEEE. Here the CDR3 DNA reads TGTGCCAGCAGCTTGGAGGGTACAGGGGGTAGGGGCTACACCTTC. The encoded protein is CASSLEGTGGRGYTF.

The J gene is TRBJ2-2, the V gene TRBV2; 7 nucleotides align to TRBD1. Germline V gene data show CDR1 as SNHLY and CDR2 as FYNNEI. V trimming: 11 bases; J trimming: 4 bases; junction bases outside the gene matches: 10. The CDR3 has 14 amino acids. The CDR3 protein is CAGQTGKGTGELFF. The CDR3 DNA is TGTGCCGGCCAGACAGGGAAAGGCACCGGGGAGCTGTTTTTT.

This clone was detected only a few times. The V and J genes are TRBV3-1 (or the pseudogene TRBV3-2) and TRBJ1-2; D gene uncertain. The CDR3 length is 12 residues. The V and J ends lost 4 bases and 3 bases respectively, with 6 bases between them. CDR1 is LGHDT, CDR2 YNNKEL, per germline (reference sequence). The CDR3 DNA follows: TGTGCCAGCAGCCCCGGTGACTATGGCTACACCTTC. Translated, it gives CASSPGDYGYTF.

The chain recombines TRBV10-3 with TRBJ2-7; D gene ambiguous. Germline CDR1 is ENHRY and CDR2 is SYGVKD. There are 16 residues in the CDR3. Trimming stripped 0 bases from V and 1 base from J, with 13 bases between. CDR3 sequence reads: CAISESVSTVSYEQYF. The CDR3 DNA reads as TGTGCCATCAGTGAGTCGGTGAGTACAGTGTCCTACGAGCAGTACTTC.

This chain connects TRBV10-3 to TRBJ2-7; TRBD2 is a possible D gene (6 bases). Germline assignment: CDR1 ENHRY and CDR2 SYGVKD. Trimming left V 6 bases short and J 5 bases short, with 17 bases between. This CDR3 is 14 amino acids long. The CDR3 nucleotides read TGTGCCATCAGGACTAACACGGGGGTCGACGAGCAGTACTTC. Its translation: CAIRTNTGVDEQYF.

The chain joins TRBV11-3 to TRBJ1-6; 7 bases map to TRBD1. CDR1 and CDR2 (germline): SGHNT, YENEEA. Trimming took 3 bases from V and 6 from J; bases not matched to a gene: 2. The CDR3 totals 14 residues. CDR3 sequence: CASSLGQSNSPLHF. Here the CDR3 DNA reads TGTGCCAGCAGCTTGGGACAGTCTAATTCACCCCTCCACTTT.

The CDR3 sequence is CASRYTENTEAFF. DNA of the CDR3: TGTGCCAGCAGGTATACAGAGAACACTGAAGCTTTCTTT. This chain joins TRBV6-5 and TRBJ1-1; D is unresolved. V was clipped by 6 bases and J by 1 base, with 9 bases between them. The CDR3 totals 13 residues. Looked up from germline, CDR1 is MNHEY and CDR2 is SVGAGI.

This chain links TRBV3-1 (or the pseudogene TRBV3-2) with TRBJ1-1; 9 bases agree with TRBD1. V lost 4 bases, J lost 5 bases, and 5 bases stayed unmatched. This CDR3 region has 14 residues. The germline CDR1 and CDR2 sequences are LGHDT and YNNKEL (reference sequence). The CDR3 DNA follows: TGTGCCAGCAGCCGCGACAGGGGGATTACTGAAGCTTTCTTT. Its protein product is CASSRDRGITEAFF.

The V gene is TRBV24-1, the J gene TRBJ2-3; D uncertain. Germline CDR1 reads KGHDR; CDR2 reads SFDVKD. With 1 base removed from V and 3 bases from J, the gap between germline ends came to 7 bases. The CDR3 totals 14 residues. The CDR3 reads CATSDLFATDTQYF. In nucleotides, the CDR3 is TGTGCCACCAGTGATTTATTCGCGACAGATACGCAGTATTTT.

This clone was detected a few times. The rearrangement joins TRBV3-1 (or the pseudogene TRBV3-2) to TRBJ1-4, with 11 bases fitting TRBD1. The germline CDR1 and CDR2 sequences are LGHDT and YNNKEL (reference sequence). The V gene end was trimmed by 4 bases and the J gene end by 7 bases; junction bases not matched to a gene: 5. The CDR3 contains 15 residues. The CDR3 nucleotides are TGTGCCAGCAGCCCCCGGACAGGGGGCGGTGAAAAACTGTTTTTT. The encoded protein is CASSPRTGGGEKLFF.

The CDR3, as DNA: TGCGCCAGCAGTCCCCGGGATTCCTTAACCCGTAACTATGGCTACACCTTC. Protein sequence: CASSPRDSLTRNYGYTF. The J gene is TRBJ1-2, the V gene TRBV23-1; D unresolved. TRBV23-1 has ORF status, its function being uncertain. The V end was cut by 4 bases, the J end by 1 base, with 19 bases between. CDR3 size: 17 residues.

V usage is TRBV5-1 and J usage is TRBJ2-2; 9 bases line up with TRBD1. CDR1 is SGHRS and CDR2 is YFSETQ in the germline V gene. The CDR3 is made up of 15 amino acids. After removal of 5 bases from V and 0 bases from J, the junction contained 2 bases not matched to a gene. As DNA, the CDR3 is TGCGCCAGCAGAGGACAGGGGACGAACACCGGGGAGCTGTTTTTT. It encodes CASRGQGTNTGELFF.

V gene TRBV7-9 combines with J gene TRBJ1-4, with TRBD1 matching 7 bases. V shed 4 bases and J 5 bases; nucleotides not matched to a gene: 7. This CDR3 has 15 residues. Germline CDR1 reads SEHNR; CDR2 reads FQNEAQ (reference sequence). The CDR3 sequence is CASSWDSGGNEKLFF. CDR3 in DNA: TGTGCCAGCAGCTGGGATTCAGGGGGAAATGAAAAACTGTTTTTT.

The chain employs TRBV9 and TRBJ1-2; no clear D. The CDR3 is made up of 12 amino acids. Trimming cost V 4 bases and J 4 bases, with 8 bases left between them. Germline CDR1 is SGDLS and CDR2 is YYNGEE. The CDR3 loop reads CASSSMAYGYTF. The DNA of the CDR3 is TGTGCCAGCAGCTCCATGGCCTATGGCTACACCTTC.

This chain joins TRBV5-1 and TRBJ1-1, with 10 bases identical to TRBD1. After removal of 6 bases from V and 0 bases from J, the junction contained 8 bases not matched to a gene. This CDR3 contains 16 residues. Germline values: CDR1 SGHRS, CDR2 YFSETQ. CDR3 nucleotide sequence: TGCGCCAGCACCGAAGTGGGACAGGGGTTGAACACTGAAGCTTTCTTT. Translated: CASTEVGQGLNTEAFF.

There are a few counts of this clone. Distinct nucleotide sequences in the sample also encode this CDR3. V gene TRBV19 combines with J gene TRBJ2-6, with a possible D match to TRBD2 (6 bases). This CDR3 contains 16 residues. Trimming removed 3 bases from V and 0 bases from J, with 9 bases in between. Germline CDR1 and CDR2: LNHDA and SQIVND (reference sequence). CDR3 in DNA: TGTGCCAGTAGTATTGGCGGGGCCTCTGGGGCCAACGTCCTGACTTTC. It translates to CASSIGGASGANVLTF.

Regarding this clone: Other DNA sequences in the sample encode the same CDR3. The chain links TRBV5-1 to TRBJ2-1; TRBD1 is a possible D gene (5 bases). With 0 bases removed from V and 7 bases from J, the gap between germline ends came to 11 bases. This CDR3 is 14 amino acids long. Germline V gives CDR1 SGHRS, CDR2 YFSETQ. CDR3 sequence reads: CASSLAGPRNEQFF. CDR3 DNA sequence: TGCGCCAGCAGCTTGGCAGGGCCCAGGAATGAGCAGTTCTTC.

The chain recombines TRBV10-1 with TRBJ2-1; possibly TRBD2 for D (6 bases). V was cut by 4 bases and J by 3 bases, with 10 bases left in between. This CDR3 spans 14 amino acids. The germline V gene has CDR1 WNHNN and CDR2 SYGVQD (reference sequence). The CDR3 protein is CASSGWGDYNEQFF. In nucleotides, the CDR3 is TGCGCCAGCAGTGGTTGGGGGGACTACAATGAGCAGTTCTTC.

This sequence joins TRBV6-5 and TRBJ1-1, with TRBD1 identical over 9 bases. The CDR3 runs to 14 residues. V lost 6 bases to trimming and J lost 6 bases; unmatched junction nucleotides: 8. CDR1 is MNHEY, CDR2 SVGAGI, per germline. CDR3 nucleotides: TGTGCCAGCAGCCGGACAGGGGACGGTCCTGAAGCTTTCTTT. Amino acid sequence: CASSRTGDGPEAFF.

This chain connects TRBV27 to TRBJ2-7; 12 bases align to TRBD2. The CDR3 length is 12 residues. V was clipped by 6 bases and J by 7 bases; unmatched bases: 1. Germline V gene sequence: CDR1 MNHEY, CDR2 SMNVEV (reference sequence). The CDR3 sequence is CASSGLAGEQYF. CDR3 nucleotides: TGTGCCAGCAGCGGACTAGCGGGGGAGCAGTACTTC.

This chain uses TRBV2 with TRBJ1-1, with 11 bases lining up with TRBD1. The ends lost 9 bases at V and 7 bases at J; junction bases unmatched: 4. The CDR3 contains 12 residues. Germline V lookup: CDR1 SNHLY, CDR2 FYNNEI. CDR3 in DNA: TGTGCCAGGGGACAGGGGGTGGGTGAAGCTTTCTTT. This codes for CARGQGVGEAFF.

The rearrangement uses TRBV5-3 and TRBJ1-2; the D gene is possibly TRBD1 (5 bases). TRBV5-3 is identified as an open reading frame with a role that is uncertain. The CDR3 runs 14 residues. V was shortened by 6 bases and J by 3 bases, with 15 bases between the two germline ends. The CDR3 region has the DNA TGTGCCAGAAAGACACAGGTGTCCCACTATGGCTACACCTTC. Residues: CARKTQVSHYGYTF.

The chain has TRBV19 and TRBJ2-4; possibly TRBD1 for D (5 bases). CDR3 size: 16 residues. The germline V gene has CDR1 LNHDA and CDR2 SQIVND (reference sequence). V gave up 2 bases and J gave up 7 bases, with 18 bases separating them. CDR3 protein: CASSISTAGIVNIQYF. The DNA of the CDR3 is TGTGCCAGTAGTATAAGTACGGCAGGGATAGTTAACATTCAGTACTTC.

This clone was observed a single time. The chain uses TRBV6-1 and TRBJ1-1; TRBD1 matches 9 bases. The junction had 2 bases not matched to a gene; V was cut back by 1 base and J by 5 bases. The CDR3 runs to 14 residues. Looked up from germline, CDR1 is MNHNS and CDR2 is SASEGT. CDR3 protein: CASSEVTGGTEAFF. As DNA, the CDR3 is TGTGCCAGCAGTGAAGTGACAGGGGGAACTGAAGCTTTCTTT.

The chain combines TRBV9 with TRBJ2-2; no clear D. Germline-derived CDR1 and CDR2 are SGDLS and YYNGEE. The CDR3 length is 13 residues. Trimming shortened V by 0 bases and J by 7 bases, and 7 bases separated the two germline ends. The DNA for the CDR3 is TGTGCCAGCAGCGTAGGAATTAGCGGGGAGCTGTTTTTT. It is translated as CASSVGISGELFF.

V usage is TRBV11-2 and J usage is TRBJ1-1; 7 nucleotides agree with TRBD1. The germline CDR1 and CDR2 sequences are SGHAT and FQNNGV. The V gene end was trimmed by 8 bases and the J gene end by 5 bases; junction bases not matched to a gene: 11. The CDR3 is made up of 14 amino acids. CDR3 sequence (DNA): TGTGCCAGCCTCTTAGACAGGGCTTATACTGAAGCTTTCTTT. Amino acids: CASLLDRAYTEAFF.